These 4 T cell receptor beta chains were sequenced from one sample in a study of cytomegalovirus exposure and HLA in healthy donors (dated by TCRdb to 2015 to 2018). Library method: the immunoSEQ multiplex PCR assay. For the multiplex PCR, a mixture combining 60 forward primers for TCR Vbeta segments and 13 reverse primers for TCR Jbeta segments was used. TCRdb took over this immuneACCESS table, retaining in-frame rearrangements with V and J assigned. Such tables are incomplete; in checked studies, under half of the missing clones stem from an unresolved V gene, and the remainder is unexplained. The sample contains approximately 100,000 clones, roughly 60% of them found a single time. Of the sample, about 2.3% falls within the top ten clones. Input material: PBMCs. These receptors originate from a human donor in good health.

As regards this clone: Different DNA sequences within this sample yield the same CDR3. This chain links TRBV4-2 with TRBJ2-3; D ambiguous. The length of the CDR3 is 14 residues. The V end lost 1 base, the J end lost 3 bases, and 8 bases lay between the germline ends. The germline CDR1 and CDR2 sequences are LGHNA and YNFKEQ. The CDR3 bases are TGTGCCAGCAGCCAAGGTAGCAGTACAGATACGCAGTATTTT. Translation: CASSQGSSTDTQYF.

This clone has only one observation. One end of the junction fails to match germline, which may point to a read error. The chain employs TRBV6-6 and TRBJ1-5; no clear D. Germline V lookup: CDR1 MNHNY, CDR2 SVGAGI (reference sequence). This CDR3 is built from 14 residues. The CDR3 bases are TGTGCCACCAGTATGTATGGGCCCAATCAGCCCCAGCATTTT. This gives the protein CATSMYGPNQPQHF.

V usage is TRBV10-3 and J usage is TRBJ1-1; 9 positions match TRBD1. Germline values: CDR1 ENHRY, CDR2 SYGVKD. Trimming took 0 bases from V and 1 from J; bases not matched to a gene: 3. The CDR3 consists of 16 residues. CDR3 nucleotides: TGTGCCATCAGTGAGTCGCGGACAGGGGCGAACACTGAAGCTTTCTTT. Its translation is CAISESRTGANTEAFF.

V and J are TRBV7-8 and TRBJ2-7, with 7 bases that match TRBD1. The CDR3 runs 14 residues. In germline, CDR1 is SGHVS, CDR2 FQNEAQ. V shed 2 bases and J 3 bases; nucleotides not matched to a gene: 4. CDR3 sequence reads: CASSLLTGIYEQYF. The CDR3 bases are TGTGCCAGCAGCTTACTGACAGGGATCTACGAGCAGTACTTC.